Listed here are 3 T cell receptor beta chains from one sample, sequenced in a study of cytomegalovirus exposure and HLA in healthy donors. PCR involved 60 Vbeta and 13 Jbeta primers. This table comes from immunoSEQ multiplex PCR, and its TCRdb copy is limited to in-frame clones, with some not included. The repertoire consists of 100,000 or so clones, with about an eighth occurring once and the leading ten covering about a sixth. The material sequenced was PBMCs. These TCRs come from a man aged 40-49 years in good health and CMV-seropositive.

This clone appeared a few times. The chain couples TRBV4-1 to TRBJ2-2; 9 nucleotides line up with TRBD2. Per the germline V gene, CDR1 is MGHRA and CDR2 is YSYEKL. CDR3 length: 19 amino acids. The trim removed 4 bases at V and 4 bases at J, leaving 16 bases unmatched. The CDR3 loop reads CASSLYTPASGVSTGELFF. For the CDR3, the DNA is TGCGCCAGCAGCCTTTATACACCGGCTAGCGGGGTGAGCACCGGGGAGCTGTTTTTT.

The chain uses TRBV19 and TRBJ1-1; 10 positions match TRBD1. The CDR3 loop spans 16 amino acids. Germline trimming cut 7 bases from V and 0 bases from J; bases unmatched to any gene: 8. From germline, CDR1 is LNHDA and CDR2 SQIVND (reference sequence). The CDR3 loop reads CASNHGTGALNTEAFF. Written as DNA, the CDR3 is TGTGCCAGTAACCACGGGACAGGGGCCCTGAACACTGAAGCTTTCTTT. Variable domain in full (rest from reference TRBV19 and TRBJ1-1): DGGITQSPKYLFRKEGQNVTLSCEQNLNHDAMYWYRQDPGQGLRLIYYSQIVNDFQKGDIAEGYSVSREKKESFPLTVTSAQKNPTAFYLCASNHGTGALNTEAFFGQGTRLTVV.

V is TRBV7-9 and J is TRBJ2-5; 7 bases match TRBD2. The J call may be incorrect, as the DNA end agrees better with TRBJ2-7. CDR1 is SEHNR, CDR2 FQNEAQ, per germline (reference sequence). The CDR3 is 14 residues long. The CDR3 DNA follows: TGTGCCAGCAGCTTACAACGGGAGGCAAACGAGCAGTACTTC. It is translated as CASSLQREANEQYF.